These T cell receptor beta chains were read from a single sample in a study of blood T cell repertoires in COVID-19. Only in-frame clones appear in the TCRdb table, and some are missing; sequencing was by immunoSEQ multiplex PCR. Counted here are under 250,000 clones, around 82% occurring once; the ten biggest clones make up around 3%. Source material: peripheral blood. The receptor set was obtained from a woman younger than 45 who had recovered from COVID-19. Each CDR3 is given with its conserved first and last residue. D genes are given only for firm matches. The size field is filled for only some rows; it gives once, few, many or a size class.

j_gene,abundance,d_gene,v_gene,CDR3aa,CDR3nt
TRBJ1-4,-,-,TRBV3-1/TRBV3-2,CASSQFQGLVGEKLFF,TGTGCCAGCAGCCAATTCCAGGGGCTAGTAGGTGAAAAACTGTTTTTT
TRBJ2-1,-,TRBD1,TRBV19,CASSRTGEGNEQFF,TGTGCCAGTAGCCGGACAGGGGAAGGCAATGAGCAGTTCTTC
TRBJ2-1,-,-,TRBV10-1,CASSGIGLYNEQFF,TGCGCCAGCAGTGGAATAGGACTTTACAATGAGCAGTTCTTC
TRBJ2-5,-,-,TRBV7-9,CASSSGAGEQETQYF,TGTGCCAGCAGCTCAGGGGCTGGGGAACAAGAGACCCAGTACTTC
TRBJ1-4,-,TRBD1,TRBV2,CASRKKTGAGEKLFF,TGTGCCAGCAGAAAAAAGACAGGGGCTGGAGAAAAACTGTTTTTT
TRBJ1-2,-,-,TRBV18,CASSPEAGTGDYGYTF,TGTGCCAGCTCACCAGAGGCGGGTACCGGGGACTATGGCTACACCTTC
TRBJ2-1,-,-,TRBV27,CASSLRLGLANLYNEQFF,TGTGCCAGCAGTTTAAGGCTTGGGCTAGCGAACCTCTACAATGAGCAGTTCTTC
TRBJ2-7,-,-,TRBV27,CASRKENYEQYF,TGTGCCAGCAGAAAAGAGAACTACGAGCAGTACTTC
TRBJ2-7,-,TRBD1,TRBV7-9,CASSRDRGQYEQYF,TGTGCCAGCAGCCGGGACAGGGGTCAGTACGAGCAGTACTTC
TRBJ1-6,-,-,TRBV28,CASSLWRGTDNSPLHF,TGTGCCAGCAGTTTATGGCGGGGAACGGATAATTCACCCCTCCACTTT
TRBJ1-2,once,TRBD1,TRBV24-1,CATSDPGQGNGYTF,TGTGCCACCAGTGACCCCGGACAGGGGAATGGCTACACCTTC
TRBJ1-1,few,-,TRBV5-1,CASSFTGPNTEAFF,TGCGCCAGCAGCTTCACAGGGCCGAACACTGAAGCTTTCTTT
TRBJ2-7,-,-,TRBV10-2,CASRGQGGTYEQYF,TGCGCCAGCCGGGGGCAGGGGGGTACCTACGAGCAGTACTTC
TRBJ2-7,once,-,TRBV5-6,CASSSQDYEQYF,TGTGCCAGCAGCTCCCAGGACTACGAGCAGTACTTC
TRBJ1-2,once,-,TRBV28,CASSNGINYGYTF,TGTGCCAGCAGTAACGGGATTAACTATGGCTACACCTTC
TRBJ2-1,-,-,TRBV21-1,CASSNDGRGRSNEQFF,TGTGCCAGCAGCAACGACGGGAGAGGTCGGAGCAATGAGCAGTTCTTC
TRBJ1-2,-,TRBD1,TRBV7-2,CASSLDTGGGYGYTF,TGTGCCAGCAGCCTCGACACAGGGGGAGGCTATGGCTACACCTTC
TRBJ2-7,-,-,TRBV28,CASKEGAASYEQYF,TGTGCCAGCAAGGAGGGGGCCGCTTCCTACGAGCAGTACTTC
TRBJ1-2,-,-,TRBV7-2,CASSLGSLLSRDYGYTF,TGTGCCAGCAGCTTAGGATCACTCCTTTCTAGAGACTATGGCTACACCTTC
TRBJ2-7,-,-,TRBV6-5,CAKEVYEQYF,TGTGCCAAGGAGGTCTACGAGCAGTACTTC
TRBJ2-3,-,TRBD1,TRBV28,CASSYGTGSTDTQYF,TGTGCCAGCAGTTACGGGACAGGGAGCACAGATACGCAGTATTTT
TRBJ2-2,-,TRBD2,TRBV6-2/TRBV6-3,CASSPGLVFNTGELFF,TGTGCCAGCAGCCCAGGACTAGTTTTTAACACCGGGGAGCTGTTTTTT
TRBJ2-5,-,-,TRBV28,CASSSPQGRLETQYF,TGTGCCAGCAGTTCCCCTCAGGGCAGGTTAGAGACCCAGTACTTC
TRBJ2-5,few,TRBD2,TRBV4-1,CASSQALADQETQYF,TGCGCCAGCAGCCAGGCCCTAGCGGACCAAGAGACCCAGTACTTC
TRBJ1-2,-,TRBD1,TRBV7-8,CASSLGVTDRGYGYTF,TGTGCCAGCAGCTTAGGGGTGACCGACAGGGGTTATGGCTACACCTTC
TRBJ2-7,-,TRBD1,TRBV5-1,CASRRNPGQTYEQYF,TGCGCCAGCAGACGGAACCCGGGACAGACCTACGAGCAGTACTTC
TRBJ2-7,-,-,TRBV5-6,CASTPQGSRYYEQYF,TGTGCCAGCACCCCTCAGGGTTCCCGGTACTACGAGCAGTACTTC
TRBJ2-7,once,-,TRBV5-1,CASSLVAQGYEQYF,TGCGCCAGCAGCTTGGTCGCACAGGGCTACGAGCAGTACTTC
TRBJ2-6,-,TRBD1,TRBV19,CASSTVGQDYSGANVLTF,TGTGCCAGTAGTACGGTGGGACAGGACTACTCTGGGGCCAACGTCCTGACTTTC
TRBJ2-5,-,TRBD2,TRBV29-1,CSVVLAGGGETQYF,TGCAGCGTTGTCCTAGCGGGAGGTGGAGAGACCCAGTACTTC
TRBJ1-1,-,-,TRBV7-3,CASSLRGTKILNTEAFF,TGTGCCAGCAGCTTAAGGGGCACTAAAATTCTGAACACTGAAGCTTTCTTT
TRBJ2-2,-,-,TRBV2,CASSESGGELFF,TGTGCCAGCAGTGAGAGCGGGGGGGAGCTGTTTTTT
TRBJ1-5,-,-,TRBV27,CASSNRQVNQPQHF,TGTGCCAGCAGTAACCGACAGGTGAATCAGCCCCAGCATTTT
TRBJ1-4,-,-,TRBV4-1,CASSQDREGKLFF,TGCGCCAGCAGCCAAGATAGGGAGGGAAAACTGTTTTTT
TRBJ2-1,once,TRBD2,TRBV11-2,CASSLGSSGIVHNEQFF,TGTGCCAGCAGCTTAGGCTCTAGCGGGATTGTCCACAATGAGCAGTTCTTC
TRBJ2-7,few,-,TRBV11-3,CASRQGQGEQYF,TGTGCCAGCCGCCAGGGGCAAGGCGAGCAGTACTTC
TRBJ1-1,-,-,TRBV7-3,CASSTQGDTEAFF,TGTGCCAGCAGCACACAGGGTGACACTGAAGCTTTCTTT
TRBJ1-5,-,-,TRBV6-5,CASSYSPGQPQHF,TGTGCCAGCAGTTACTCCCCCGGTCAGCCCCAGCATTTT
TRBJ2-3,-,-,TRBV29-1,CSVGPDSSWYF,TGCAGCGTCGGTCCTGACAGTTCGTGGTATTTT
TRBJ2-5,-,TRBD1,TRBV7-9,CASSLNRGFETQYF,TGTGCCAGCAGCTTAAACAGGGGCTTTGAGACCCAGTACTTC
TRBJ2-2,-,-,TRBV30,CAWSLAPNTGELFF,TGTGCCTGGAGTCTGGCCCCGAACACCGGGGAGCTGTTTTTT
TRBJ2-5,-,TRBD2,TRBV19,CASSREGLQETQYF,TGTGCCAGTAGTCGGGAGGGACTCCAAGAGACCCAGTACTTC
TRBJ2-3,-,-,TRBV5-1,CASSRVGARDTQYF,TGCGCCAGCAGCAGAGTGGGGGCGCGGGATACGCAGTATTTT
TRBJ2-3,-,-,TRBV5-1,CASSFQGEGGTDTQYF,TGCGCCAGCAGCTTTCAGGGGGAAGGAGGGACAGATACGCAGTATTTT
TRBJ2-5,-,TRBD2,TRBV28,CASSLATSGGQETQYF,TGTGCCAGCAGTTTAGCGACTAGCGGGGGCCAAGAGACCCAGTACTTC
TRBJ2-7,-,-,TRBV2,CASRGGGYEQYF,TGTGCCAGCAGGGGTGGAGGCTACGAGCAGTACTTC
TRBJ2-5,once,-,TRBV18,CASSPTAPGAGETQYF,TGTGCCAGCTCACCTACTGCCCCAGGGGCCGGAGAGACCCAGTACTTC
TRBJ2-1,-,TRBD2,TRBV5-1,CASSSVAGTYNEQFF,TGCGCCAGCAGCTCCGTAGCGGGAACCTACAATGAGCAGTTCTTC
TRBJ2-7,-,-,TRBV29-1,CSVEGGYEQYF,TGCAGCGTTGAGGGAGGTTACGAGCAGTACTTC
TRBJ1-5,-,-,TRBV3-1/TRBV3-2,CASSPVGGDQPQHF,TGTGCCAGCAGCCCTGTAGGAGGCGATCAGCCCCAGCATTTT
TRBJ2-2,-,TRBD1,TRBV11-2,CASSLTGGGELFF,TGTGCCAGCAGCTTAACAGGGGGCGGGGAGCTGTTTTTT
TRBJ1-1,-,-,TRBV13,CASSLIRGTEAFF,TGTGCCAGCAGCTTAATCAGGGGCACTGAAGCTTTCTTT
TRBJ2-1,-,TRBD2,TRBV5-1,CASSLEAAGGPEFF,TGCGCCAGCAGCTTGGAGGCGGCGGGAGGCCCGGAGTTCTTC
TRBJ2-7,-,TRBD2,TRBV7-9,CASSSSGRIYEQYF,TGTGCCAGCAGCTCCAGCGGGAGAATCTACGAGCAGTACTTC
TRBJ2-1,-,TRBD2,TRBV6-5,CASSPYLAERNEQFF,TGTGCCAGCAGCCCGTACCTAGCGGAGCGCAATGAGCAGTTCTTC